This TCR beta chain was identified during a study of cytomegalovirus exposure and HLA in healthy donors (dated by TCRdb to about 2017). Regarding the study in general: An earlier analysis of 587 of the donors reported 250 to 350 Gb of sequence data and roughly 100 million unique TCR beta sequences from 150 million to 200 million T cells. The later analysis used no new phenotypic data to find candidate immune exposures, relying instead on TCR beta sequences and their occurrence across donors. About 330 gigabases of sequencing data and around 80 million unique TCR sequences made up an early release that covered approximately 620 HLA-typed donors. In a later analysis, previously published TCR beta repertoires from 500 to 750 donors were re-analyzed and high-resolution HLA genotyping was added so that TCR occurrence patterns could be studied. Because of strong linkage in the cohort, 4 to 6 DR-DQ haplotypes were treated as single units for association and clustering. The study was designed to test whether signatures of past pathogen exposure could be identified by cataloging public T cell receptors. Every discovery cohort repertoire had been produced on one sequencing platform. Typing coverage varied by locus: roughly 629-640 donors for A, B, C, DRB1 and DQB1; approximately 500 for DQA1; over 600 for DPA1; 400 to 480 for DPB1. High-throughput TCR immunosequencing, statistical association of individual TCRs with disease status, and machine learning were combined to predict cytomegalovirus infection status. The study used immunosequencing to profile the T cell repertoires of more than 650 subjects and linked those repertoires to cytomegalovirus serostatus. Of the roughly 400 genotyped donors, 80% to 90% were placed in the genetic ancestry cluster associated with self-reported Caucasian donors. A later genetic analysis took genome-wide SNP genotypes for about 65% of the 666 donors and used that subset as a discovery cohort. Among roughly 400 genotyped donors of the cohort, an average of approximately 230,000 unique TCR beta nucleotide sequences were sequenced per donor, roughly 20% of them non-productive. Both class I and class II loci were covered by HLA typing, at four-digit resolution. In addition to the first cohort of around 670 subjects, a separate validation cohort of 120 different subjects was used. Donor age, sex, ethnicity and CMV serostatus were collected together with the repertoire data. In an earlier analysis of a few hundred of the donors, high-throughput TCR beta sequencing was used to judge whether each TCR beta V gene segment behaved as functional or pseudogenic.

Overall results and qualifications from the work: In the study, some 180 TCR beta chains were listed as associated with cytomegalovirus. Broadly in line with IMGT annotations, most TCR beta V segments showed up in productive rearrangements about 87% or about 30% of the time in an earlier analysis of roughly 590 of the donors. The authors suggested that the approach could potentially be generalized to other disease states and immunological phenotypes. In a later analysis, several top co-occurrence clusters were reported to appear linked to parvovirus B19, influenza, CMV and Epstein-Barr virus. A further reported finding was that TCR beta sequences accurately predicted the HLA-A and HLA-B alleles for most subjects in the first cohort. Specific HLA alleles were associated with over 15,000 TCR beta sequences at a false discovery rate of 0.05 in a later analysis. Linkage disequilibrium might explain the correlated functional status among segregating V segments, but an unknown experimental factor could not be ruled out. In both the original and validation cohorts, the classifier was reported to diagnose cytomegalovirus status with high specificity and sensitivity. In vitro tests confirmed that three of the cytomegalovirus-associated TCR beta chains recognize cytomegalovirus antigens. Most TCR sequences were observed very rarely across donors, whereas some public TCRs were present in many individuals. Presence/absence analyses assumed roughly uniform sequencing depth across donors, an assumption that may not hold. Over 15 rarely observed V segments, including chromosome 9 orphons, were excluded from the earlier analysis of some 590 of the donors because counts were too low. In a later analysis, most CMV-associated TCR beta chains were found to appear HLA-restricted, with HLA associations seemingly driven largely by CMV exposure. The cohort was sequenced for TCR beta chains only, and without alpha or paired-chain data the features that could be detected were limited. In a later analysis, HLA-associated TCR beta chains were found to be more clonally expanded and to have lower generation probabilities than equally common non-associated chains. In a later analysis, the rate of TCR association differed among HLA loci, with DRB1 alleles having the most associated TCRs and HLA-C alleles having the fewest. HLA typing was unavailable for some donors at each locus, so association tests used only the typed subset. An association between a missense DCLRE1C variant and V-gene and J-gene trimming of TCR beta chains was found in a later genetic analysis and replicated in an independent cohort. In a later genetic analysis, fewer N-insertions in productive TCRs were reported among donors in an Asian-associated ancestry cluster than the approximately 670-donor mean. Assigning TCR associations to individual alleles was difficult when HLA alleles, especially DR and DQ, strongly co-occurred. A cluster of highly shared sequence variants was judged likely to represent a technical artifact of the sequencing pipeline. Immune exposure information for the cohort was limited to CMV serostatus.

The library was built by means of the immunoSEQ multiplex PCR assay. A mixture of 60 forward primers for TCR Vbeta segments and 13 reverse primers for TCR Jbeta segments was used in the multiplex PCR. The CDR3 region of rearranged TCR beta genes was amplified from genomic DNA by a multiplex PCR assay. The amplified TCR beta libraries were sequenced on the Illumina HiSeq System as 87-base-pair reads. Per the original workflow: A later analysis counted some 80 million unique TCR beta chains across the 600 to 850 repertoires, and roughly 10 million of these chains were shared by at least two donors. Raw reads were error-corrected and collapsed into unique sequences with a nearest-neighbor algorithm that merged closely related sequences to remove PCR and sequencing errors. V, D and J gene segments were assigned by aligning CDR3 sequences to IMGT reference sequences. Each retained sequence needed at least a six-nucleotide match to both a V gene segment and a J gene segment. Rearrangements were classified as productive when the CDR3 lacked stop codons and remained in frame with V and J, and all other rearrangements were classified as non-productive. Following IMGT convention, CDR3 was defined as the stretch from the second conserved V-encoded cysteine to the conserved J-encoded phenylalanine. The earlier analysis of some 550 of the donors excluded any sequence lacking an unambiguous match to a single V gene segment. In an earlier analysis of approximately 500 of the donors, a V segment was called functional when productive rearrangements were above 56.7%, and segregating when the standard deviation between donors exceeded 5%. To diagnose cytomegalovirus status from the catalog of TCR beta chain sequences, a statistical classification framework was built. A later analysis assigned V and J genes by comparing TCR nucleotide sequences with IMGT/GENE-DB human TR gene sequences. A later analysis assigned CDR3 sequences and most-parsimonious VDJ recombination scenarios with the TCRdist pipeline. In a later analysis, every TCR beta chain was defined by the combination of its CDR3 amino acid sequence and its V-gene family, and reads without a unique V-gene family were dropped. In a later analysis, fewer than 650 highly shared, low-generation-probability nucleotide sequences were removed to address suspected cross-contamination and a sequencing artifact. In a later analysis, a clonal expansion index for each public chain was calculated from normalized within-repertoire ranks of inferred template counts. Generation probabilities in a later analysis came from a VDJ recombination model fitted to out-of-frame rearrangements, and those results were checked against IGoR. Hypergeometric tests were used in a later analysis to score TCR-TCR, TCR-HLA and TCR-CMV co-occurrence, with a repertoire-size bias correction applied to the TCR pairs. To estimate false discovery rates, a later analysis permuted the HLA or CMV assignments 20 times. In a later analysis, co-occurring TCRs were grouped with DBSCAN, and TCRdist sequence similarity was added when clustering was performed within HLA-allele-positive subsets. Repertoires with fewer than 30,000 or more than 120,000 public chains were left out of co-occurrence clustering, as were about 5 repertoires with anomalous nucleotide sharing. TCRdb retrieved this table from immuneACCESS and kept in-frame rearrangements only. Not all clones are present; in checked studies, unresolved V genes account for under half, and no reason is known for the remainder. V, J and clone size are taken as reported in that table, and D and trimming were inferred from the DNA itself. The sample profile shows around 80,000 clones; 74% of them were found once. The top ten clonotypes cover over 8% of the sample.

A remark on this clone: It lacks a known antigen. It has no much larger one-base neighbor in the sample; base qualities were not kept.

The cohort consisted of fewer than 700 healthy bone marrow donors. At the time of sampling, all cohort members were nominally healthy, though unrecorded immune exposures were likely present. The donor tested CMV seropositive, placing the donor among the 289 seropositive members of the cohort. Each donor provided a peripheral blood sample, and peripheral blood mononuclear cells were used for TCR beta sequencing. The Qiagen DNeasy Blood Extraction Kit was used to extract genomic DNA from the blood cell samples. This TCR came from a middle-aged man in good health and CMV-seropositive. The sequenced sample was PBMCs.

The nucleotides are TGTGCCACCAGCAGAGACAGGGGTCCCTACGAGCAGTACTTC. Its protein is CATSRDRGPYEQYF. The rearranged segments are TRBV15 and TRBJ2-7, and perhaps TRBD1 as D gene, on 6 matching bases. Spanning cysteine to phenylalanine, the CDR3 consists of 14 amino acids. Here the CDR3 DNA is all that survives: 42 bases in frame from base 1. V gives up 0 bases and J gives up 2 bases, and the segment between their germline ends measures 8 bases. The germline V gene (reference sequence) sets CDR1 to LNHNV and CDR2 to YYDKDF.